The 4 T cell receptor beta chains below come from one sample, sequenced in a study of T cell changes during pregnancy in multiple sclerosis. Data came from immunoSEQ multiplex PCR; TCRdb stores just in-frame clones and leaves some out. This table has about 60,000 clones, about 90% appearing once. Sample: CD4+ T cells from peripheral blood mononuclear cells, taken in the second trimester of pregnancy. The receptors derive from a female donor with multiple sclerosis, enrolled in a pregnancy study.

V and J are TRBV11-2 and TRBJ1-4, with 7 bases identical to TRBD1. From germline, CDR1 is SGHAT and CDR2 FQNNGV. The CDR3 length is 18 residues. V lost 2 bases and J lost 4; bases outside the gene matches: 13. The CDR3 bases are TGTGCCAGCAGCTTACTCAGACAGGGAATTGCGCGTAATGAAAAACTGTTTTTT. Translation gives CASSLLRQGIARNEKLFF.

The CDR3 nucleotides are TGTGCCAGCAGTCAAGGACAGGGCTACAATGAGCAGTTCTTC. Translating it yields CASSQGQGYNEQFF. This chain links TRBV6-6 with TRBJ2-1, with TRBD1 matching 8 bases. CDR1 and CDR2 from the germline V gene are MNHNY and SVGAGI (reference sequence). The CDR3 has 14 residues. The V gene end was trimmed by 5 bases and the J gene end by 3 bases; junction bases not matched to a gene: 3.

J is TRBJ1-2 and V is TRBV5-1; 9 positions agree with TRBD1. CDR3 length: 16 residues. The junction had 15 bases not matched to a gene; V was cut back by 4 bases and J by 8 bases. The V gene's germline CDR1 is SGHRS and CDR2 YFSETQ. Here the CDR3 DNA reads TGCGCCAGCAGCCTGGTGGGGACAGGGATAGAAGGGGGCTACACCTTC. This translates into CASSLVGTGIEGGYTF.

This chain uses TRBV5-4 with TRBJ2-3; the D gene is possibly TRBD2 (5 bases). In germline, CDR1 is SGHNT, CDR2 YYREEE (reference sequence). Between the trimmed V and J ends, which lost 0 bases and 9 bases, there was a span of 20 bases. CDR3 size: 16 residues. This chain's CDR3 is CASSLVGGQTRNTQYF. The CDR3 DNA reads as TGTGCCAGCAGCTTGGTTGGAGGCCAGACGAGAAACACGCAGTATTTT.